The 16 T cell receptor beta chains reported below all come from one sample, sequenced in a study of Tregs in tolerant kidney transplant recipients. The table came from immunoSEQ multiplex PCR; TCRdb's copy has only in-frame clones and leaves some out. The sample comprises about 77,000 clones, roughly 98% of which are singletons, and roughly 0.59% rests with the top ten. Source: CD4+ T cells from blood, taken before the transplant. Every receptor here comes from a human donor who received a combined kidney and bone marrow transplant.

In DNA form, the CDR3 reads TGTGCCAGTAGTATATTGGGGGCAGGTCAGCCCCAGCATTTT. Translated: CASSILGAGQPQHF. The chain couples TRBV19 to TRBJ1-5, with D perhaps matching TRBD1 (6 bases). From germline, CDR1 is LNHDA and CDR2 SQIVND (reference sequence). V lost 2 bases to trimming and J lost 6 bases, with 11 bases between them. The CDR3 sequence is 14 residues long.

The V and J genes are TRBV5-1 and TRBJ1-1, with 10 bases aligning to TRBD1. The V segment lost 9 bases and the J segment 0 bases; nucleotides outside the gene matches: 8. Germline V gene data show CDR1 as SGHRS and CDR2 as YFSETQ. The CDR3 has 15 residues. CDR3 DNA sequence: TGCGCCACCCGGATGACAGGGGGCATGAACACTGAAGCTTTCTTT. The encoded protein is CATRMTGGMNTEAFF.

The chain employs TRBV29-1 and TRBJ2-2; D perhaps matches TRBD2 (6 bases). Germline CDR1 SQVTM, CDR2 ANQGSEA. Between the trimmed V and J ends, which lost 4 bases and 3 bases, there was a span of 15 bases. The CDR3 totals 15 residues. The CDR3 loop reads CSVGLSGSYTGELFF. The CDR3 DNA sequence: TGCAGCGTTGGCCTGAGCGGGTCGTACACCGGGGAGCTGTTTTTT.

This chain joins TRBV7-2 and TRBJ2-2, with D maybe TRBD2 (6 bases). The V gene lost 2 bases and the J gene lost 5 bases, with 12 bases spanning the gap. The CDR3 is 15 amino acids. Germline V CDR1 and CDR2: SGHTA, FQGNSA. As DNA, the CDR3 is TGTGCCAGCAGCTTACGTGGGAGGTTTACCGGGGAGCTGTTTTTT. It is translated as CASSLRGRFTGELFF.

The J gene is TRBJ2-5, the V gene TRBV6-1; maybe TRBD1 (6 bases). This CDR3 has 13 amino acids. Germline-derived CDR1 and CDR2 are MNHNS and SASEGT. Trimming left V 6 bases short and J 2 bases short, with 10 bases between. The DNA for the CDR3 is TGTGCCAGCAGGAAGGGGGTACAAGAGACCCAGTACTTC. Translating gives CASRKGVQETQYF.

The chain carries TRBV27 and TRBJ2-1; 9 nucleotides align to TRBD1. CDR1 and CDR2 from the germline V gene are MNHEY and SMNVEV (reference sequence). The CDR3 consists of 15 residues. J lost 4 bases, V lost 5 bases, and 6 bases had no gene match. The CDR3 here is CASSLRDRAYNEQFF. DNA for the CDR3: TGTGCCAGCAGTCTCCGGGACAGGGCATACAATGAGCAGTTCTTC.

The count of this clone is one. The chain has TRBV30 and TRBJ2-7; possibly TRBD2 for D (5 bases). Per the germline V gene, CDR1 is GTSNPN and CDR2 is SVGIG (reference sequence). V was trimmed by 4 bases and J by 1 base, leaving 32 bases between them. CDR3 length: 20 amino acids. This CDR3 is CAWTLAPRGYERRTSYEQYF. The CDR3 nucleotides read TGTGCCTGGACCTTAGCCCCCCGAGGTTACGAGCGACGGACTTCCTACGAGCAGTACTTC.

In its sample, this clone was seen once. The J gene is TRBJ1-4, the V gene TRBV7-6; the match to TRBD1 covers 10 bases. V was clipped by 6 bases and J by 10 bases; unmatched bases: 8. The CDR3 is 14 residues long. The germline gives CDR1 SGHVS, CDR2 FNYEAQ. DNA for the CDR3: TGTGCCAGCAGTCCTGACAGGGGGCGAAGAAAACTGTTTTTT. Translated, it gives CASSPDRGRRKLFF. Supplemented by reference TRBV7-6 and TRBJ1-4, the full variable domain reads GAGVSQSPRYKVTKRGQDVALRCDPISGHVSLYWYRQALGQGPEFLTYFNYEAQQDKSGLPNDRFSAERPEGSISTLTIQRTEQRDSAMYRCASSPDRGRRKLFFGSGTQLSVL.

The J gene is TRBJ1-2, the V gene TRBV7-2; D is perhaps TRBD1 (5 bases). The CDR3 has 14 amino acids. Trimming took 1 base from V and 3 from J, leaving 9 bases between them. The germline V gene has CDR1 SGHTA and CDR2 FQGNSA. Written as DNA, the CDR3 is TGTGCCAGCAGCTTAGAGGCAGGGTACTATGGCTACACCTTC. It is translated as CASSLEAGYYGYTF.

This clone occurred a few times. The chain links TRBV19 to TRBJ2-2; D is possibly TRBD2 (6 bases). The CDR3 has 13 residues. Germline CDR1 is LNHDA and CDR2 is SQIVND (reference sequence). V lost 4 bases, J lost 6 bases, and 9 bases lay in between. The CDR3 spells CASSSGEAGELFF. Here the CDR3 DNA reads TGTGCCAGTAGTAGCGGGGAGGCCGGGGAGCTGTTTTTT. Using reference TRBV19 and TRBJ2-2 for the parts outside the CDR3, the full variable domain is DGGITQSPKYLFRKEGQNVTLSCEQNLNHDAMYWYRQDPGQGLRLIYYSQIVNDFQKGDIAEGYSVSREKKESFPLTVTSAQKNPTAFYLCASSSGEAGELFFGEGSRLTVL.

V usage is TRBV27 and J usage is TRBJ2-6; 11 bases line up with TRBD1. CDR1 MNHEY and CDR2 SMNVEV come from the germline V gene (reference sequence). CDR3 length equals 15 residues. After removal of 11 bases from V and 2 bases from J, the junction contained 5 bases not matched to a gene. The chain's CDR3 is CAAGDRGAGANVLTF. In DNA, the CDR3 is TGTGCCGCCGGGGACAGGGGGGCTGGGGCCAACGTCCTGACTTTC. Drawing the rest from reference TRBV27 and TRBJ2-6, the complete variable domain is EAQVTQNPRYLITVTGKKLTVTCSQNMNHEYMSWYRQDPGLGLRQIYYSMNVEVTDKGDVPEGYKVSRKEKRNFPLILESPSPNQTSLYFCAAGDRGAGANVLTFGAGSRLTVL.

The V call is TRBV19, the J call TRBJ2-1; 8 bases fit TRBD2. The germline V gene has CDR1 LNHDA and CDR2 SQIVND (reference sequence). V trimming: 6 bases; J trimming: 2 bases; junction bases outside the gene matches: 6. The CDR3 contains 15 residues. The chain's CDR3 is CASSLSGATYNEQFF. As DNA, the CDR3 is TGTGCCAGTAGCCTTAGCGGGGCTACCTACAATGAGCAGTTCTTC.

In its sample, this clone was seen once. The chain combines TRBV25-1 with TRBJ1-1, with D unresolved. Per germline, CDR1 MGHDK and CDR2 SYGVNS. This CDR3 spans 13 amino acids. Trimming pared 7 bases from V and 5 bases from J, leaving 14 bases between. The CDR3 nucleotides are TGTGCCAGCACCGTGAGTTTGGTGACTGAAGCTTTCTTT. Translation gives CASTVSLVTEAFF.

CDR3 coding DNA: TGTGCCAGCACCCTAAGACAGGGTTCGAACACTGAAGCTTTCTTT. This codes for CASTLRQGSNTEAFF. The genes are TRBV11-2 and TRBJ1-1, with TRBD1 matching over 7 bases. The germline V gene encodes CDR1 SGHAT and CDR2 FQNNGV. V dropped 7 bases and J dropped 1; count of bases not matched to a gene: 9. This CDR3 has 15 amino acids.

This clone was found once. The V call is TRBV5-1, the J call TRBJ2-6; TRBD1 matches 8 bases. The CDR3 runs 19 residues. CDR1 SGHRS and CDR2 YFSETQ come from the germline V gene. V was clipped by 3 bases and J by 0 bases; unmatched bases: 11. In DNA form, the CDR3 reads TGCGCCAGCAGCTCCCAAATCGGGACAGGCTACTCTGGGGCCAACGTCCTGACTTTC. Protein sequence: CASSSQIGTGYSGANVLTF.

The rearrangement uses TRBV2 and TRBJ2-7; D remains unclear. V was trimmed by 5 bases and J by 1 base, leaving 6 bases between them. Germline CDR1 reads SNHLY; CDR2 reads FYNNEI. The CDR3 loop spans 12 amino acids. CDR3 DNA sequence: TGTGCCAGCAGTTTAGCATCCTACGAGCAGTACTTC. Amino acid sequence: CASSLASYEQYF.